This TCR beta chain stems from a study of identical twins (dated by TCRdb to 2016 to 2017). About the investigation overall: To test whether fetal clonotypes persist, the study used deep sequencing on TCR alpha and beta repertoires from monozygotic twins, unrelated adults of various ages, and cord blood. Replicate twin experiments were performed at different times using different library preparation protocols to rule out contamination.

Library construction relied on 5' RACE. The sample was run on an Illumina HiSeq 2000. Template switching added a universal primer binding site, and the final cDNA carried a unique molecular identifier that allowed TCR cDNA molecules to be counted accurately. Specific primers in the conserved constant-segment region were used to synthesize first-strand cDNA for the TCR alpha and beta chains. To control for contamination, every cDNA library was double barcoded, receiving both a SMART-Mk sample barcode and Illumina barcodes. TruSeq adapter sequences, together with Illumina sample barcodes, were added in two successive PCR steps. TCR alpha and beta cDNA libraries were sequenced on the Illumina HiSeq platform with custom primers. Turning to the authors' computational methods: MiGEC was used to process raw reads and extract unique molecular identifiers, and MiXCR was used to find CDR3 positions. For each individual, recombination models were inferred using an EM algorithm with the repgenHMM and IGoR tools. The analysis of shared clonotypes was done with the tcR package in R, with sharing normalized by the product of cloneset sizes. To study raw recombination without the effects of thymic and clonal selection, out-of-frame nonproductive sequences were analyzed. Through fastp at Q25 and MiXCR, TCRdb rebuilt clones from the public reads, retaining in-frame beta chains. Records with the same CDR3 protein are collapsed into one entry carrying the most frequent genes and DNA. The V and J calls shown here were made by TCRdb, not taken from the authors' results. Recorded for this sample are 550,000 to 700,000 distinct CDR3 sequences; 21% of them occurred a single time. The top ten clones comprise 4% to 5.5% of the sample.

All donors were healthy Caucasians. The twin cohort comprised three pairs of female monozygotic twins, all aged about 18 to 29 years. Peripheral blood mononuclear cells were used as the source from which RNA for TCR libraries was isolated. A total of 14 residues make up the CDR3, ends included. The investigation overall reported the following: Recombination models systematically underestimated out-of-frame TCR alpha sharing in monozygotic twins but agreed with sharing between unrelated individuals. Compared with coincidental sharing between unrelated individuals, out-of-frame TCR alpha sequences shared between twins had an excess of sequences with low generation probability. Because the same donors could not be followed over many years, conclusions were based on cross-sectional statistical analysis. Zero-insertion analyses could be partly confounded by invariant T cells such as MAIT and iNKT, though diverse VJ usage argued against such confounding for most clonotypes. A weaker excess of twin sharing was found in beta out-of-frame sequences because the signal-to-noise ratio was lowered by fewer shared sequences. Fewer insertions were carried by abundant cord blood beta clonotypes; a weaker similar trend was observed in young adult naive repertoires, while no such trend was observed in memory repertoires.

Details on this clonotype: The specificity of this receptor is unknown. Lacking the conserved final phenylalanine or tryptophan, this CDR3 likely reflects a read error. No DNA is shown, since the ends of the CDR3 on it are uncertain; the CDR3 is the one TCRdb lists.

These data also formed part of another study, on T cells expressing NK-cell markers. As the second publication notes: Three sorted T-cell subsets (CD3+CD56+NKG2C+, CD3+CD56+NKG2C- and CD3+CD56-NKG2C+) from seven to nine donors had their TCR beta-chain repertoires profiled. Among the eight sequenced donors, seven were HCMV-seropositive and one was HCMV-seronegative. To restrict sorting to alphabetaTCR-expressing T cells, an anti-gammadeltaTCR antibody was added in several experiments. For six donors, the dominant CD3+CD56+NKG2C+ clonotypes were among the top 10 CD8+ clonotypes and accounted for roughly 1.0-7.5% of CD8+ T cells. Those dominant clonotypes were again the most abundant among CD3+CD56-NKG2C+ cells in a handful of donors, at about 25-65%. Whether the expanded NKG2C-expressing T cell clones were specific for HCMV antigens remained unclear. All eight donors whose samples were sequenced were randomly selected healthy volunteers, three of them men and five women. To determine HCMV serostatus, a commercial ELISA kit was used to detect HCMV-specific IgG in serum. Bulk peripheral blood T-cell repertoires were additionally sequenced from unsorted PBMC for roughly six donors. MIGEC was used to demultiplex reads and group the reads by UMI, and MiTCR was used to assemble and quantify clonotypes. To exclude erroneous sequences, only TCR cDNA sequences supported by at least two reads were retained. The tcR package was used for downstream repertoire analysis, with clonotypes matched between fractions based on CDR3 nucleotide sequence plus V segment. VDJmatch was used to annotate antigen specificity against VDJdb, with one amino acid substitution in CDR3 allowed.

This receptor was taken from a woman aged 18-29 years in good health. The sample was PBMCs. The chain joins TRBV12-3 or TRBV12-4 to TRBJ2-1; no check of the table's D call, TRBD2, against the DNA was made. The CDR3 corresponds to CASSLGTSGGFRRV.